What follows is one T cell receptor (beta chain) and its context. Germline CDR1 is SNHLY and CDR2 is FYNNEI. Trimming stripped 6 bases from V and 3 bases from J, with 8 bases between. The CDR3 contains 13 residues. This sample stems from a study of blood T cell repertoires in COVID-19. Background on the study: The origin of the acute and convalescent COVID-19 samples was the United States, Italy and Spain.

Study processing details: Using reference gene primer amplification, nucleated cell counts were estimated. The table came from immunoSEQ multiplex PCR; TCRdb's copy has only in-frame clones and leaves some out. Clone size and V and J calls were adopted from that table, with D and trimming inferred from the DNA. The table includes roughly 140,000 clones, 84% detected once. Source material: peripheral blood. This sequence originates from a human donor in a cohort sampled during active COVID-19. V gene TRBV2 combines with J gene TRBJ2-2; D may be TRBD2 (5 bases). The CDR3 DNA is TGTGCCAGCAGGGTCGGGGACACCGGGGAGCTGTTTTTT. This translates into CASRVGDTGELFF.